This T cell receptor (beta chain) was recorded in a study of T cell repertoires in cytomegalovirus infection. Points from the study as a whole: Cumulative public TCR beta family frequency identified CMV carriers with the relevant HLA.

This clonotype was picked up a small number of times. Its specificity is not known. V shed 3 bases, J shed 4 bases, and the junction held 13 bases outside the gene matches. This CDR3 has 18 amino acids. Germline assignment: CDR1 SEHNR and CDR2 FQNEAQ (reference sequence). TCRdb recomputed calls from the reads with MiXCR, one row per CDR3 protein. The sample holds fewer than 1,000,000 distinct CDR3 sequences; less than 40% are singletons and the top ten take about 14%. The genes are TRBV7-9 and TRBJ2-2, with TRBD1 matching over 8 bases. This TCR was recovered from a human donor in good health (CMV status not recorded). Some clones in this sample may be carry-over from other donors' samples. Here the sequenced sample was cultured CD8+ T cells from PBMCs, taken from culture after CMV antigen stimulation. The CDR3 is CASSFGLDRAKVTGELFF. As DNA, the CDR3 is TGTGCCAGCAGCTTCGGATTGGACAGGGCAAAAGTCACCGGGGAGCTGTTTTTT.